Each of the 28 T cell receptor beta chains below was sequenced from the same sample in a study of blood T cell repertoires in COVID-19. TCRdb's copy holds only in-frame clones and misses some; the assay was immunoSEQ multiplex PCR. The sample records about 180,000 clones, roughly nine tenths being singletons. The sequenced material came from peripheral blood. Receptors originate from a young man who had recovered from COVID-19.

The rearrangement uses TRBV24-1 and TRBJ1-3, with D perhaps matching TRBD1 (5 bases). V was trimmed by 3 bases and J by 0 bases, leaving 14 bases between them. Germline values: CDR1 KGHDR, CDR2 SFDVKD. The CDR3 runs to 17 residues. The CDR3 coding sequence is TGTGCCACCAGTGATCAACCTGGAGGGGTCTCTGGAAACACCATATATTTT. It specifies CATSDQPGGVSGNTIYF.

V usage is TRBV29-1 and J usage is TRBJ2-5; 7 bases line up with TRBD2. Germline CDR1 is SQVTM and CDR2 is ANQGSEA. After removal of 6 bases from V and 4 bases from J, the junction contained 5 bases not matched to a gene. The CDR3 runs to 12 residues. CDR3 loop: CSVGGFGETQYF. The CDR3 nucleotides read TGCAGCGTGGGAGGGTTTGGAGAGACCCAGTACTTC. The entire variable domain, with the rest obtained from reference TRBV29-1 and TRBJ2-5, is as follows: SAVISQKPSRDICQRGTSLTIQCQVDSQVTMMFWYRQQPGQSLTLIATANQGSEATYESGFVIDKFPISRPNLTFSTLTVSNMSPEDSSIYLCSVGGFGETQYFGPGTRLLVL.

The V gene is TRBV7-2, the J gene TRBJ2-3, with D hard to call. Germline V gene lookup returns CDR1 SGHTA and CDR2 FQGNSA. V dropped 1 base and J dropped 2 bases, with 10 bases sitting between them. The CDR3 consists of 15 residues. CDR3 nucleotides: TGTGCCAGCAGCTTAGGTCGGGTTGACACAGATACGCAGTATTTT. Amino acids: CASSLGRVDTDTQYF.

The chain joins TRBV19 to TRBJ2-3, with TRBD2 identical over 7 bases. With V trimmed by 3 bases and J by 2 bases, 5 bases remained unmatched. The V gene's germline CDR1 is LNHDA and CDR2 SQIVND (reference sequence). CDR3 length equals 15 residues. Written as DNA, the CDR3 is TGTGCCAGTAGTATTATGAGCGGGAACACAGATACGCAGTATTTT. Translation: CASSIMSGNTDTQYF.

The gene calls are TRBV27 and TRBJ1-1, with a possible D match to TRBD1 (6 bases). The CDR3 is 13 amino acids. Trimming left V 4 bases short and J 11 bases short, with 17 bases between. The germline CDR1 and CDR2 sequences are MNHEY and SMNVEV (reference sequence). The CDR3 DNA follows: TGTGCCAGCAGTTCCCAACAGGGTTTGGGTGCTTTCTTT. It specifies CASSSQQGLGAFF.

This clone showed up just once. CDR3 amino acids: CASSLVGTGYGYTF. The DNA for the CDR3 is TGTGCCAGCAGCTTAGTCGGGACAGGGTATGGCTACACCTTC. The chain combines TRBV7-9 with TRBJ1-2, with 9 bases lining up with TRBD1. The CDR3 runs to 14 residues. From germline, CDR1 is SEHNR and CDR2 FQNEAQ (reference sequence). Trimming removed 1 base from V and 5 bases from J; junction bases left unmatched: 2.

The CDR3 region has the DNA TGTGCCAGCAGCTTGAACCCACCGGGACAGGGAGAAGCTTTCTTT. This translates into CASSLNPPGQGEAFF. This chain joins TRBV7-3 and TRBJ1-1, with 9 bases fitting TRBD1. Trimming removed 3 bases from V and 8 bases from J; junction bases left unmatched: 10. The CDR3 runs 15 residues. Germline V lookup: CDR1 SGHTA, CDR2 FQGTGA.

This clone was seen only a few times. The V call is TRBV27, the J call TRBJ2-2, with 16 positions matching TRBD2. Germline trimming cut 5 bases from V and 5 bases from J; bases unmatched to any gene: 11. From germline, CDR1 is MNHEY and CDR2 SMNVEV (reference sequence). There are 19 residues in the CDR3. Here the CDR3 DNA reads TGTGCCAGCAGTCCCATCACCGGGACTAGCGGGAGGGTTACCGGGGAGCTGTTTTTT. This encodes CASSPITGTSGRVTGELFF.

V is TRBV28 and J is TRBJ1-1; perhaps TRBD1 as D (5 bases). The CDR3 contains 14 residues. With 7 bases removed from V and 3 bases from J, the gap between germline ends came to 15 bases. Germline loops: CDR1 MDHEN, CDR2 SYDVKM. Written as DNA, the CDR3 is TGTGCCAGCACGGGGGGTTGGGGACACACTGAAGCTTTCTTT. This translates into CASTGGWGHTEAFF.

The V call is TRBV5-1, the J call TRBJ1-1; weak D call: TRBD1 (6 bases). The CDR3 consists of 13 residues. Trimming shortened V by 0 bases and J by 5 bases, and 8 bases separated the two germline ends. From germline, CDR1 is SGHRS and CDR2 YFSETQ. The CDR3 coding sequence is TGCGCCAGCAGCTTGGACAGGGTAACTGAAGCTTTCTTT. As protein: CASSLDRVTEAFF.

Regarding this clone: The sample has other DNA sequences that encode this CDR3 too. In nucleotides, the CDR3 is TGTGCCAGCAGTTTATCCGGCTCTGGAAACACCATATATTTT. This encodes CASSLSGSGNTIYF. The chain has TRBV27 and TRBJ1-3, with no clear D. V was pared by 0 bases and J by 0 bases, with 3 bases between. The CDR3 consists of 14 residues. The germline V gene encodes CDR1 MNHEY and CDR2 SMNVEV (reference sequence).

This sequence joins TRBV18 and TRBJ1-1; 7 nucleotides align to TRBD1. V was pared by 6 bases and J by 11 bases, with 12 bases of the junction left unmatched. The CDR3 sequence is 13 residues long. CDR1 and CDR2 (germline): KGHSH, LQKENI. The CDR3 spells CASSEGTELEAFF. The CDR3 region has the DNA TGTGCCAGCTCGGAGGGGACAGAACTTGAGGCTTTCTTT.

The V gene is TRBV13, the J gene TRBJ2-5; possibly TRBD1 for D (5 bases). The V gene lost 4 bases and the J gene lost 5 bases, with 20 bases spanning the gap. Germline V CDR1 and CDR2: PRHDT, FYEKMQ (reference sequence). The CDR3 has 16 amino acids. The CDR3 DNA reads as TGTGCCAGCAGCTCCCGGAAAGGGTGGGGCCGGGAGACCCAGTACTTC. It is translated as CASSSRKGWGRETQYF.

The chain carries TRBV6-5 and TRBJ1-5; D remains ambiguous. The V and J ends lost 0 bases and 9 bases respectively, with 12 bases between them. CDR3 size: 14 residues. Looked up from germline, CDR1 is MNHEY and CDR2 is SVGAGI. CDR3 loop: CASSYSYGAWPQHF. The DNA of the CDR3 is TGTGCCAGCAGTTACTCGTACGGAGCATGGCCCCAGCATTTT.

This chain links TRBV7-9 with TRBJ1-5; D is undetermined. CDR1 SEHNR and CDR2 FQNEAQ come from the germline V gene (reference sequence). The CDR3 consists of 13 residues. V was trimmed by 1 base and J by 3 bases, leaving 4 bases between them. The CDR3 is CASSLGYNQPQHF. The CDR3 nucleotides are TGTGCCAGCAGCTTAGGTTACAATCAGCCCCAGCATTTT. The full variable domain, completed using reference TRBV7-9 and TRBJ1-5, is DTGVSQNPRHKITKRGQNVTFRCDPISEHNRLYWYRQTLGQGPEFLTYFQNEAQLEKSRLLSDRFSAERPKGSFSTLEIQRTEQGDSAMYLCASSLGYNQPQHFGDGTRLSIL.

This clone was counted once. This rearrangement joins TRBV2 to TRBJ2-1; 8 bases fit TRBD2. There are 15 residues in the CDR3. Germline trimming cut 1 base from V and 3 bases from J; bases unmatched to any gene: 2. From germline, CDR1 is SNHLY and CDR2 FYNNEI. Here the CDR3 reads CASSEVAGGYNEQFF. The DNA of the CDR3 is TGTGCCAGCAGTGAAGTGGCGGGGGGCTACAATGAGCAGTTCTTC.

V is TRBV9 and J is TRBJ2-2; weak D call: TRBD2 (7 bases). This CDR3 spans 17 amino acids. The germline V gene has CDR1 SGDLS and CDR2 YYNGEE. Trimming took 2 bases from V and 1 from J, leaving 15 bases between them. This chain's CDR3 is CASSVRGAGENTGELFF. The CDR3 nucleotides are TGTGCCAGCAGCGTCCGGGGGGCAGGAGAGAACACCGGGGAGCTGTTTTTT. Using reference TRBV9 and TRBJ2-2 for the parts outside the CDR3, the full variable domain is DSGVTQTPKHLITATGQRVTLRCSPRSGDLSVYWYQQSLDQGLQFLIQYYNGEERAKGNILERFSAQQFPDLHSELNLSSLELGDSALYFCASSVRGAGENTGELFFGEGSRLTVL.

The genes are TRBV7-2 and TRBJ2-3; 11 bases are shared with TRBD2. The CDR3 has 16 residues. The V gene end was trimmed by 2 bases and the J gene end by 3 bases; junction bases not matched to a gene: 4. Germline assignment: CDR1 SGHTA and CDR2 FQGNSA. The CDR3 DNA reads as TGTGCCAGCAGCTTAAGAACTAGCGGGAGAACAGATACGCAGTATTTT. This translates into CASSLRTSGRTDTQYF.

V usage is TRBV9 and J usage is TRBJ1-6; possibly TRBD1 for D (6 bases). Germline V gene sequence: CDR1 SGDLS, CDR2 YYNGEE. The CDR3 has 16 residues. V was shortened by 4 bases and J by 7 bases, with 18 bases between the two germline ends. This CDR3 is CASSPRGGRGNSPLHF. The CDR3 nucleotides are TGTGCCAGCAGCCCCCGAGGGGGGAGGGGAAATTCACCCCTCCACTTT.

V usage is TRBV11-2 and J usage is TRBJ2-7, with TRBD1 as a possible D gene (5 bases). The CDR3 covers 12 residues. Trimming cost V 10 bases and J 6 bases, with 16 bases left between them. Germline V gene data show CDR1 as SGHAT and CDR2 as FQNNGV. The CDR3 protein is CATLSRGREQYF. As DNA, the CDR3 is TGTGCCACCCTCAGTAGGGGCCGCGAGCAGTACTTC.

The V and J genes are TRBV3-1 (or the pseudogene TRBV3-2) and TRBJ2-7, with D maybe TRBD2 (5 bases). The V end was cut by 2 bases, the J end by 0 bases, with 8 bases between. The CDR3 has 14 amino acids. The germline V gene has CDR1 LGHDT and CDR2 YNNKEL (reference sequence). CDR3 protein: CASSQSGSSYEQYF. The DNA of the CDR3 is TGTGCCAGCAGCCAATCGGGGAGCTCCTACGAGCAGTACTTC.

The CDR3 loop reads CASSGMVRGFSGNTIYF. The CDR3 nucleotides read TGTGCCAGCAGTGGTATGGTCAGGGGGTTCTCTGGAAACACCATATATTTT. This chain connects TRBV2 to TRBJ1-3, with TRBD1 identical over 7 bases. Trimming took 4 bases from V and 0 from J; bases not matched to a gene: 9. The V gene's germline CDR1 is SNHLY and CDR2 FYNNEI. CDR3 length equals 17 residues. The whole variable domain, filled in from reference TRBV2 and TRBJ1-3, reads EPEVTQTPSHQVTQMGQEVILRCVPISNHLYFYWYRQILGQKVEFLVSFYNNEISEKSEIFDDQFSVERPDGSNFTLKIRSTKLEDSAMYFCASSGMVRGFSGNTIYFGEGSWLTVV.

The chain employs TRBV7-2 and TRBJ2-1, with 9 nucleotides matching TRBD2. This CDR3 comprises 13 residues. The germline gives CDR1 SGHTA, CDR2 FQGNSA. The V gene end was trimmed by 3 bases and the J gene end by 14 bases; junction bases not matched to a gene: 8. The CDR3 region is CASSLRIAGVKFF. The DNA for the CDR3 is TGTGCCAGCAGCTTGCGGATAGCGGGAGTAAAGTTCTTC.

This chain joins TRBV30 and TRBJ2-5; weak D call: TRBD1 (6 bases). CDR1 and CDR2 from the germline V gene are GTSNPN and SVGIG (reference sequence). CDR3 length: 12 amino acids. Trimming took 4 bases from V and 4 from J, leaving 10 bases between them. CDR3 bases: TGTGCCTGGAAGGGGGTCCCAGAGACCCAGTACTTC. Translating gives CAWKGVPETQYF.

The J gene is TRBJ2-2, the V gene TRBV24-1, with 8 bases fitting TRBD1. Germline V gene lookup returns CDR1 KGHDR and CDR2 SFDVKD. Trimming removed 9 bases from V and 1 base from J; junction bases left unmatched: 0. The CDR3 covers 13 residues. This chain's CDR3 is CATGTGNTGELFF. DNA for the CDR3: TGTGCCACCGGGACAGGGAACACCGGGGAGCTGTTTTTT.

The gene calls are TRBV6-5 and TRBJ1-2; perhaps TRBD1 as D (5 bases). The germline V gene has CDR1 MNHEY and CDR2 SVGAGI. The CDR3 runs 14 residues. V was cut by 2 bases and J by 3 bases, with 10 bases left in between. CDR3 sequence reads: CASSYVGVDYGYTF. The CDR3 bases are TGTGCCAGCAGTTACGTAGGGGTGGACTATGGCTACACCTTC.

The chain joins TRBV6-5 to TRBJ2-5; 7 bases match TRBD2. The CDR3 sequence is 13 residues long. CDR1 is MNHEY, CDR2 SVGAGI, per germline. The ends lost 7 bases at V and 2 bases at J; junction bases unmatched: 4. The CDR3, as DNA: TGTGCCAGCACCCCCGGGGGGCAAGAGACCCAGTACTTC. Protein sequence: CASTPGGQETQYF.

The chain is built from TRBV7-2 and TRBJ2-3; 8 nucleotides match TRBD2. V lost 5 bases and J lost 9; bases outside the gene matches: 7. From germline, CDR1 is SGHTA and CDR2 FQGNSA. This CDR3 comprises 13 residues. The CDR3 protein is CASSLSGSPTQYF. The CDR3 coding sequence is TGTGCCAGCAGCCTAAGCGGGAGCCCGACGCAGTATTTT.